Here is one TCR beta chain with its context. In its sample, this clonotype was seen many times. Its antigen remains unidentified. The input lacks base qualities; no much larger clone sits a single base away. This entry is derived from a study of T-cell memory formation after mild COVID-19 (dated by TCRdb to the early 2020s). Some background on the complete study: Most TCR sequence clusters were specific to one of the two donors. T-cell clones expanding and contracting after mild COVID-19 in two donors were tracked by longitudinal TCRalpha and TCRbeta repertoire sequencing. The cohort comprised two young, previously healthy adult volunteers, one female and one male.

V is clipped by 9 bases and J by 5 bases, and the sequence between their germline boundaries is 18 bases long. Sequences SGHRS (CDR1) and YFSETQ (CDR2) are obtained from the germline V gene. The CDR3 contains 13 residues, cysteine and phenylalanine counted. Just CDR3 DNA is preserved here, 39 bases in frame from base 1. Ficoll-Paque density gradient centrifugation was used to isolate PBMCs. The instrument was an Illumina NovaSeq 6000. TCRalpha and TCRbeta cDNA libraries were built by 5'RACE with constant-segment primers, adding sample barcodes and unique molecular identifiers. RNA was extracted from every sample with Trizol reagent. Amplification of the libraries took two PCR steps, and the second step added a second sample barcode plus Illumina TruSeq adapters. Sequencing of the libraries was done on an Illumina NovaSeq, producing 2 x 150 bp paired-end reads. Turning to the authors' computational methods: With migec v1.2.7, reads were demultiplexed and then collapsed into UMI-guided consensus sequences. Using mixcr v2.1.11, UMI consensuses were aligned to TRA and TRB V and J templates and then assembled into clonotypes. Expanded or contracted clonotypes were those called significant by both edgeR and NoisET, with noise models trained on biological replicates. For edgeR calls, a false discovery rate-adjusted p below 0.01 and a log2 fold-change threshold of 1 were applied. As an exploratory analysis of dynamics, PCA with hierarchical clustering was applied to max-normalized trajectories of the 1000 most abundant clonotypes. The CD4 or CD8 phenotype of responding clones was assigned using the separately sequenced CD4+ and CD8+ repertoires. TCRdb trimmed public reads at Q25 via fastp, called clones via MiXCR and kept in-frame beta chains. Records with the same CDR3 protein are collapsed into one entry carrying the most frequent genes and DNA. In this record, the V and J calls reflect TCRdb's handling and not the investigators' own analysis. The sample yields tens of thousands of distinct CDR3 sequences; around 12% were counted once. Around 25% of the sample belongs to the ten largest clones.

The research as a whole found: Whether the second-wave clones peaking on day 37 were SARS-CoV-2 specific was not confirmed. Some responding clones were detected in pre-infection memory, which suggested that pre-existing cross-reactive memory T cells had joined the SARS-CoV-2 response. Balanced CD4/CD8 phenotypes were observed for clones contracting from day 15 to 85, whereas a bias towards CD4+ was observed for a second wave of clones expanding from day 15 to 37. Contracting CD4+ clones were located mainly in the CM and EM memory subsets, whereas CD8+ clones were found to be enriched in EMRA. The study included only a couple of mild cases, and larger cohorts that include severe cases with pre-infection samples were judged to be necessary.

The sequence was obtained from a man between 18 and 29 years old who had mild COVID-19 (a few samples of this study predate the infection). The sample titles of this study are shuffled in the database, so cell type and time point are left out; the donor was told from shared clones. This sequence uses TRBV5-1 and TRBJ2-7; a confident D gene designation cannot be given. Specimen: PBMCs or a T cell subset sorted from them (not recorded which). The DNA sequence follows: TGCGCCACCTCGGTGAGATCGGGCGACGAGCAGTACTTC. Its protein is CATSVRSGDEQYF. The entire variable domain, with the stretches around the CDR3 drawn from the reference TRBV5-1 and TRBJ2-7 proteins, is KAGVTQTPRYLIKTRGQQVTLSCSPISGHRSVSWYQQTPGQGLQFLFEYFSETQRNKGNFPGRFSGRQFSNSRSEMNVSTLELGDSALYLCATSVRSGDEQYFGPGTRLTVT.